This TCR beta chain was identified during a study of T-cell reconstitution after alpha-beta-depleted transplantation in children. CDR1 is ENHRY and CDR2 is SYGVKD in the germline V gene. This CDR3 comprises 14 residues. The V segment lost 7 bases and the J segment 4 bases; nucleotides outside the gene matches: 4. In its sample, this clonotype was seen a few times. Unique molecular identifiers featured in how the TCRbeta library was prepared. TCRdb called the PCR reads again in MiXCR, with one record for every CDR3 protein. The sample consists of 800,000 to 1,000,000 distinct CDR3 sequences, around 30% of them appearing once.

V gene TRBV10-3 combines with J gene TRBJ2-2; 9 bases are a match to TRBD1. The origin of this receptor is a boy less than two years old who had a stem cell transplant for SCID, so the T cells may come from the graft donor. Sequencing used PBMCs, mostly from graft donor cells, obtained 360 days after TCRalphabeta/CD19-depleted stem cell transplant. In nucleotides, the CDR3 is TGTGCCATCAATGGGGACAGGGTCACCGGGGAGCTGTTTTTT. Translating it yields CAINGDRVTGELFF.